What follows are 11 T cell receptor beta chains derived from one specimen sequenced in a study of identical twins. Using its own MiXCR run on the 5' RACE reads, TCRdb lists one record per CDR3 protein. The sample records about 700,000 distinct CDR3 sequences, around 8.6% being singletons. The data also belong to a second study, concerning yellow fever vaccine responses in identical twins.

The sequencing input was PBMCs. Receptor source: a woman aged 18-29 years in good health.

This clonotype occurred many times. The chain employs TRBV15 and TRBJ2-1; D is ambiguous. V shed 0 bases and J shed 7 bases, with 10 bases lying between them. Germline values: CDR1 LNHNV, CDR2 YYDKDF (reference sequence). CDR3 length: 14 amino acids. CDR3 DNA: TGTGCCACCAGCAGAGAGTTCGGAGAGAATGAGCAGTTCTTC. This encodes CATSREFGENEQFF. Supplemented by reference TRBV15 and TRBJ2-1, the full variable domain reads DAMVIQNPRYQVTQFGKPVTLSCSQTLNHNVMYWYQQKSSQAPKLLFHYYDKDFNNEADTPDNFQSRRPNTSFCFLDIRSPGLGDTAMYLCATSREFGENEQFFGPGTRLTVL.

In its sample, this clonotype was seen a few times. This chain uses TRBV9 with TRBJ2-1, with a tentative D call TRBD2 (6 bases). This CDR3 has 16 residues. Trimming shortened V by 2 bases and J by 7 bases, and 19 bases separated the two germline ends. In germline, CDR1 is SGDLS, CDR2 YYNGEE. CDR3: CASSVRFGPGRNEQFF. DNA for the CDR3: TGTGCCAGCAGCGTTAGGTTTGGTCCCGGGAGAAATGAGCAGTTCTTC.

This clonotype was observed a few times. CDR3 in amino acids: CASSRGEEGGNEQFF. The CDR3, as DNA: TGTGCCAGCAGTAGGGGGGAAGAGGGAGGGAATGAGCAGTTCTTC. The V gene is TRBV6-1, the J gene TRBJ2-1, with D maybe TRBD2 (7 bases). Trimming shortened V by 5 bases and J by 7 bases, and 18 bases separated the two germline ends. Germline V gene sequence: CDR1 MNHNS, CDR2 SASEGT. CDR3 length: 15 residues.

CDR3 in amino acids: CASRTVLSTDTQYF. The CDR3 DNA reads as TGTGCCAGCAGGACTGTTCTTAGCACAGATACGCAGTATTTT. This rearrangement joins TRBV21-1 to TRBJ2-3. TRBV21-1 is listed as a pseudogene. This CDR3 has 14 residues.

This clonotype was observed a few times. The gene calls are TRBV6-2 or TRBV6-3 and TRBJ2-1, with TRBD2 matching over 7 bases. Germline V gene data show CDR1 as MNHEY and CDR2 as SVGEGT. The CDR3 totals 14 residues. Trimming took 8 bases from V and 6 from J; bases not matched to a gene: 10. CDR3 sequence (DNA): TGTGCCAGCGATAGCGGGTACTCAGGCAATGAGCAGTTCTTC. Protein sequence: CASDSGYSGNEQFF.

This clonotype was seen only a few times. The chain is built from TRBV24-1 and TRBJ1-2, with 7 bases matching TRBD1. Germline-derived CDR1 and CDR2 are KGHDR and SFDVKD. J was trimmed by 2 bases and V by 5 bases; bases with no gene match: 4. CDR3 length equals 14 residues. CDR3 amino acids: CATSGPGQNYGYTF. CDR3 nucleotide sequence: TGTGCCACCAGTGGGCCGGGACAGAACTATGGCTACACCTTC.

This clonotype was picked up many times. The chain joins TRBV12-3 or TRBV12-4 to TRBJ2-7; D may be TRBD2 (5 bases). V lost 6 bases and J 0 bases, leaving 12 bases between the germline ends. CDR3 length: 14 amino acids. CDR3 in DNA: TGTGCCAGCAGCCTTTCAGACTACTCCTACGAGCAGTACTTC. Residues: CASSLSDYSYEQYF.

The chain combines TRBV20-1 with TRBJ2-7; tentatively, D is TRBD2 (6 bases). CDR1 is DFQATT, CDR2 SNEGSKA, per germline (reference sequence). The CDR3 loop spans 14 amino acids. Deletions cut 0 bases from V and 2 bases from J, with 11 bases between. CDR3 sequence: CSARDRESTYEQYF. In DNA form, the CDR3 reads TGCAGTGCTAGAGATCGGGAGAGTACCTACGAGCAGTACTTC.

V is TRBV14 and J is TRBJ2-7, with TRBD2 identical over 10 bases. With 3 bases clipped from V and 4 bases from J, the junction kept 9 bases outside the gene matches. This CDR3 contains 16 residues. Germline values: CDR1 SGHDN, CDR2 FVKESK. The chain's CDR3 is CASSHLSGRYLYEQYF. The CDR3 nucleotides are TGTGCCAGCAGCCATCTTAGCGGGAGGTATTTATACGAGCAGTACTTC. The variable domain in full, completed from reference TRBV14 and TRBJ2-7, reads EAGVTQFPSHSVIEKGQTVTLRCDPISGHDNLYWYRRVMGKEIKFLLHFVKESKQDESGMPNNRFLAERTGGTYSTLKVQPAELEDSGVYFCASSHLSGRYLYEQYFGPGTRLTVT.

This clonotype has only a few counts. The chain has TRBV20-1 and TRBJ2-3; TRBD2 agrees at 7 bases. The CDR3 spans 17 residues. Germline values: CDR1 DFQATT, CDR2 SNEGSKA (reference sequence). The trim removed 5 bases at V and 1 base at J, leaving 15 bases unmatched. Here the CDR3 reads CSARPGLEGGGTDTQYF. The CDR3 DNA reads TGCAGTGCTCGCCCCGGACTAGAGGGAGGTGGCACAGATACGCAGTATTTT.

The chain recombines TRBV5-1 with TRBJ2-3, with 8 bases identical to TRBD1. The CDR3 contains 13 residues. The V and J ends lost 5 bases and 6 bases, in that order; junction bases with no gene match: 5. Per germline, CDR1 SGHRS and CDR2 YFSETQ. The CDR3 here is CASRQGEEDTQYF. In nucleotides, the CDR3 is TGCGCCAGCAGACAGGGGGAGGAGGATACGCAGTATTTT.